The 13 T cell receptor beta chains below were found in one sample sequenced in a study of T cells expressing NK-cell markers. TCRdb derives one entry per CDR3 protein from the 5' RACE reads, leaving out DNA. Its table records 300,000 to 450,000 distinct CDR3 sequences. Sequencing was done on a sample of blood T cells: a sorted CD56 or NKG2C T cell subset, CD4+ or CD8+ T cells, or bulk PBMC T cells (not recorded which). These receptors originate from a man aged 18-70 years in good health.

The rearrangement links TRBV5-6 to TRBJ2-3; the D gene TCRdb calls, TRBD2, cannot be checked with no DNA. The germline CDR1 and CDR2 sequences are SGHDT and YYEEEE. The CDR3 consists of 17 residues. The CDR3: CASSLVFSSGVSDTQYF.

The chain links TRBV12-3 or TRBV12-4 to TRBJ1-2; TCRdb's D call, TRBD1, is unchecked because there is no DNA. The CDR3 contains 14 residues. The CDR3 here is CASRGSGTSYGYTF.

The chain couples TRBV3-1 to TRBJ1-2; TCRdb's D call of TRBD1 is untestable without DNA. Per the germline V gene, CDR1 is LGHDT and CDR2 is YNNKEL (reference sequence). The CDR3 extends over 15 amino acids. This chain's CDR3 is CASSPSSRGNYGYTF.

The chain recombines TRBV5-5 with TRBJ2-1; TCRdb calls TRBD1, which cannot be checked without DNA. CDR1 SGHKS and CDR2 YYEKEE come from the germline V gene (reference sequence). There are 14 residues in the CDR3. CDR3 sequence reads: CASSLVTGTNEQFF.

The J gene is TRBJ2-7, the V gene TRBV18; TCRdb gives TRBD1 as the D gene, but with no DNA this cannot be confirmed. In germline, CDR1 is KGHSH, CDR2 LQKENI. The CDR3 consists of 15 residues. CDR3 sequence reads: CASSPRVDGSYEQYF.

The rearrangement joins TRBV28 to TRBJ2-5; TCRdb's assignment of TRBD1 cannot be checked, as there is no DNA. The CDR3 totals 14 residues. The germline V gene encodes CDR1 MDHEN and CDR2 SYDVKM. CDR3 residues: CASSGNPPEKAQYF.

The J gene is TRBJ1-1, the V gene TRBV12-3 or TRBV12-4; the TCRdb D gene call, TRBD1, has no DNA to confirm it. CDR3 length: 15 amino acids. The CDR3 reads CASSTTGTGGTEAFF.

The V and J genes are TRBV4-1 and TRBJ1-2; the D gene TCRdb calls, TRBD1, cannot be checked with no DNA. The germline V gene has CDR1 MGHRA and CDR2 YSYEKL. This CDR3 spans 13 amino acids. CDR3 sequence reads: CASSQETGTGYTF.

This chain connects TRBV7-7 to TRBJ2-6; TCRdb selects TRBD1, and the lack of DNA leaves this call unchecked. The CDR3 runs to 16 residues. Germline CDR1 is SSHAT and CDR2 is FNYEAQ (reference sequence). The CDR3 reads CASSSSPGAGANVLTF.

CDR3: CSARPTGGNSPLHF. This chain uses TRBV20-1 with TRBJ1-6; TCRdb's D gene call, TRBD1, goes unchecked for lack of DNA. The germline V gene encodes CDR1 DFQATT and CDR2 SNEGSKA (reference sequence). This CDR3 has 14 residues.

This CDR3 reads CASSPGWADQPQHF. The rearrangement links TRBV5-6 to TRBJ1-5; with no DNA, the TCRdb D assignment of TRBD1 cannot be verified. CDR1 and CDR2 from the germline V gene are SGHDT and YYEEEE. The CDR3 has 14 residues.

The chain carries TRBV5-5 and TRBJ1-1; TCRdb's D call of TRBD1 is untestable without DNA. This CDR3 region has 14 residues. Germline V gene data show CDR1 as SGHKS and CDR2 as YYEKEE (reference sequence). CDR3 region: CASSLIDRASSAFF.

V gene TRBV20-1 combines with J gene TRBJ1-1. Germline V gives CDR1 DFQATT, CDR2 SNEGSKA (reference sequence). This CDR3 comprises 15 residues. The CDR3 loop is CSARGLRGLNTEAFF.